A selection of T cell receptor beta chains follows, all from one sample in a study of response to subunit inactivated influenza vaccine. From the RT-PCR reads, TCRdb called clonotypes with MiXCR, one entry per CDR3 protein. Of 550,000 to 650,000 distinct CDR3 sequences listed, about 10% are singletons. This sample comprised PBMCs from blood, obtained on the day of vaccination. These receptors were collected from a man over 45 who received an inactivated influenza vaccine. The CDR3 runs from the conserved cysteine through the conserved F or W. The D gene is left open where the match is weak. The listing skips clone size in some rows; elsewhere it reads once, few, many or a size class.

j_gene,abundance,d_gene,v_gene,CDR3aa,CDR3nt
TRBJ1-2,few,-,TRBV6-2/TRBV6-3,CASYSGRQGSGYGYTF,TGTGCCAGTTACTCGGGTCGGCAGGGCTCGGGCTATGGCTACACCTTC
TRBJ2-1,-,-,TRBV12-3/TRBV12-4,CASSMTGTADRNEQFF,TGTGCCAGCAGCATGACCGGGACGGCGGACCGCAATGAGCAGTTCTTC
TRBJ2-4,few,TRBD1,TRBV7-9,CASSRRTGAKNIQYF,TGTGCCAGCAGCCGAAGGACAGGGGCCAAAAACATTCAGTACTTC
TRBJ1-3,few,-,TRBV7-6,CASSLASPEKNTIYF,TGTGCCAGCAGCTTAGCGTCTCCGGAGAAAAACACCATATATTTT
TRBJ2-7,-,-,TRBV28,CATTSPAGFEQYF,TGTGCCACAACTAGCCCCGCGGGTTTCGAGCAGTACTTC
TRBJ2-5,many,-,TRBV7-2,CASSLKVAETQYF,TGTGCCAGCAGCTTAAAAGTTGCAGAGACCCAGTACTTC
TRBJ2-5,many,TRBD1,TRBV4-2,CASSRGGQPQETQYF,TGTGCCAGCAGCCGAGGGGGACAGCCACAAGAGACCCAGTACTTC
TRBJ2-7,many,TRBD1,TRBV5-6,CASSRDSNTYEQYF,TGTGCCAGCAGTCGGGACAGCAACACCTACGAGCAGTACTTC
TRBJ1-6,once,-,TRBV18,CASSPYHRDSPLHF,TGTGCCAGCTCACCATATCACAGAGATTCACCCCTCCACTTT
TRBJ2-7,-,TRBD1,TRBV4-2,CASSQSGTGTEQYF,TGTGCCAGCAGCCAAAGCGGGACAGGGACCGAGCAGTACTTC
TRBJ2-5,many,TRBD2,TRBV12-3/TRBV12-4,CASSFTSGRKTQYF,TGTGCCAGCAGTTTTACTAGCGGGAGGAAGACCCAGTACTTC
TRBJ2-2,-,TRBD2,TRBV3-1,CACKDPTGGDTGELFF,TGTGCCTGCAAGGACCCCACGGGGGGTGACACCGGGGAGCTGTTTTTT
TRBJ2-1,-,-,TRBV6-2/TRBV6-3,CASSYVGGGPSYNEQFF,TGTGCCAGCAGTTACGTAGGTGGCGGACCGTCCTACAATGAGCAGTTCTTC
TRBJ2-7,many,-,TRBV24-1,CATSGSGGYEQYF,TGTGCCACCAGTGGTAGCGGAGGCTACGAGCAGTACTTC
TRBJ2-1,few,-,TRBV3-1,CASSQDWGSPFF,TGTGCCAGCAGCCAAGATTGGGGCTCCCCGTTCTTC
TRBJ1-3,few,-,TRBV5-1,CASSLSSPGSGNTIYF,TGCGCCAGCAGCTTATCCTCGCCGGGGTCTGGAAACACCATATATTTT
TRBJ2-5,-,TRBD1,TRBV20-1,CSGFPRTGQETQYF,TGCAGTGGATTCCCCCGGACAGGCCAAGAGACCCAGTACTTC
TRBJ1-2,-,-,TRBV30,CAWSPTLPGYTF,TGTGCCTGGAGTCCGACCCTCCCTGGCTACACCTTC
TRBJ2-3,few,-,TRBV10-1,CASSGGPGRSTDTQYF,TGCGCCAGCAGTGGGGGTCCCGGACGGTCCACAGATACGCAGTATTTT
TRBJ2-1,few,-,TRBV27,CASSFLGGEQFF,TGTGCCAGCAGTTTTTTGGGTGGTGAGCAGTTCTTC
TRBJ2-7,few,-,TRBV25-1,CASMSAGGLHEQYF,TGTGCCAGCATGAGCGCAGGGGGACTCCACGAGCAGTACTTC
TRBJ2-1,-,-,TRBV28,CASSRGGVSENFSPYNEQFF,TGTGCCAGCAGCCGGGGTGGGGTTTCAGAAAATTTTAGCCCCTACAATGAGCAGTTCTTC
TRBJ2-5,-,TRBD2,TRBV20-1,CSARGTSGTQYF,TGCAGTGCTAGAGGGACTAGCGGGACCCAGTACTTC
TRBJ2-7,-,-,TRBV27,CASSLFPGEGYEQYF,TGTGCCAGCAGTTTATTCCCAGGGGAGGGATACGAGCAGTACTTC
TRBJ2-1,few,-,TRBV9,CASSARLISNEQFF,TGTGCCAGCAGCGCCCGACTTATTTCCAATGAGCAGTTCTTC
TRBJ2-1,few,-,TRBV9,CASSVAFGPQAPEQFF,TGTGCCAGCAGCGTAGCTTTTGGACCCCAGGCACCTGAGCAGTTCTTC
TRBJ2-7,-,TRBD2,TRBV20-1,CSASSTSGGPLFSYEQYF,TGCAGTGCTAGTAGTACTAGCGGGGGGCCCCTATTCTCCTACGAGCAGTACTTC
TRBJ2-1,few,TRBD2,TRBV4-1,CASSRGLAGGMNEQFF,TGCGCCAGCAGCCGTGGACTAGCGGGGGGCATGAATGAGCAGTTCTTC
TRBJ2-7,-,-,TRBV11-1,CASSLSSPGFPFRRYEQYF,TGTGCCAGCAGCTTAAGTTCGCCAGGGTTTCCTTTTCGTCGCTACGAGCAGTACTTC
TRBJ2-7,few,-,TRBV3-1,CASSPLRDSYEQYF,TGTGCCAGCAGCCCCCTTAGAGACTCCTACGAGCAGTACTTC
TRBJ2-1,-,-,TRBV5-1,CASSSGPAVGDEQFF,TGCGCCAGCAGCTCCGGACCAGCGGTGGGGGATGAGCAGTTCTTC
TRBJ1-1,-,-,TRBV6-5,CASSSRSNRYTEAFF,TGTGCCAGCAGTTCCCGATCTAATAGGTACACTGAAGCTTTCTTT
TRBJ2-1,few,-,TRBV3-1,CASSQGASVRGAGYNEQFF,TGTGCCAGCAGCCAAGGAGCGTCGGTCCGGGGGGCCGGATACAATGAGCAGTTCTTC
TRBJ2-3,-,TRBD2,TRBV12-3/TRBV12-4,CASSWGLARDTQYF,TGTGCCAGCAGTTGGGGACTAGCGAGGGATACGCAGTATTTT
TRBJ2-1,few,TRBD2,TRBV12-3/TRBV12-4,CASSSPVTSGVPPGYNEQFF,TGTGCCAGCAGCTCACCTGTGACTAGCGGGGTTCCCCCAGGTTACAATGAGCAGTTCTTC
TRBJ2-5,-,-,TRBV6-1,CASSGGQARQTQYF,TGTGCCAGCAGTGGGGGACAAGCTCGACAGACCCAGTACTTC
TRBJ2-7,few,-,TRBV12-3/TRBV12-4,CASSLASWGGPSSYEQYF,TGTGCCAGCAGTTTAGCATCTTGGGGGGGCCCTAGCTCCTACGAGCAGTACTTC
TRBJ1-1,-,-,TRBV18,CASSQPMVTEAFF,TGTGCCAGCTCACAACCTATGGTTACTGAAGCTTTCTTT
TRBJ2-5,-,-,TRBV28,CASSPAGQEETQYF,TGTGCCAGCAGTCCAGCAGGGCAGGAAGAGACCCAGTACTTC
TRBJ2-7,-,-,TRBV2,CASSRSDSYEQYF,TGTGCCAGCAGTAGGTCCGATTCCTACGAGCAGTACTTC
TRBJ2-1,medium-sized,-,TRBV7-2,CASSLQGGMDEQFF,TGTGCCAGCAGCTTACAGGGGGGCATGGATGAGCAGTTCTTC
TRBJ1-4,few,-,TRBV11-1,CASSSLWDSFSTNEKLFF,TGTGCCAGCAGCTCGCTGTGGGACTCCTTTTCAACTAATGAAAAACTGTTTTTT
TRBJ2-2,-,-,TRBV18,CASSPLELNTGELFF,TGTGCCAGCTCACCACTCGAACTAAACACCGGGGAGCTGTTTTTT